The next 24 T cell receptor beta chains were all read from a single sample in a study of cytomegalovirus exposure and HLA in healthy donors. The PCR ran on 60 Vbeta and 13 Jbeta primers. The table came from immunoSEQ multiplex PCR; TCRdb's copy has only in-frame clones and leaves some out. The sample includes fewer than 200,000 clones, 72% seen only once; the top ten take less than 2.5%. The specimen was PBMCs. These receptors were collected from a human donor in good health.

The chain uses TRBV30 and TRBJ2-7, with D unclear. Germline CDR1 GTSNPN, CDR2 SVGIG (reference sequence). Deletions cut 3 bases from V and 5 bases from J, with 23 bases between. CDR3 size: 16 residues. The CDR3 DNA is TGTGCCTGGAGCCTCATACGATCCAGGAACAGAAACGAGCAGTACTTC. Translated, it gives CAWSLIRSRNRNEQYF.

The CDR3 here is CASSISHNNEQFF. CDR3 coding DNA: TGTGCCAGTAGTATATCCCACAACAATGAGCAGTTCTTC. The chain combines TRBV19 with TRBJ2-1, with D hard to call. The CDR3 has 13 residues. Per the germline V gene, CDR1 is LNHDA and CDR2 is SQIVND (reference sequence). V was shortened by 2 bases and J by 5 bases, with 7 bases between the two germline ends.

This chain links TRBV9 with TRBJ2-5; 7 positions match TRBD1. There are 15 residues in the CDR3. Germline V lookup: CDR1 SGDLS, CDR2 YYNGEE. Germline trimming cut 3 bases from V and 4 bases from J; bases unmatched to any gene: 9. The CDR3 DNA is TGTGCCAGCAGCGGAGGGGGCGATGTGGGAGAGACCCAGTACTTC. Amino acids: CASSGGGDVGETQYF.

This sequence joins TRBV4-3 and TRBJ2-3; D remains ambiguous. This CDR3 has 14 amino acids. Germline loops: CDR1 LGHNA, CDR2 YSLEER. With 4 bases removed from V and 3 bases from J, the gap between germline ends came to 11 bases. The CDR3 protein is CASSPLGATDTQYF. The CDR3 DNA reads as TGCGCCAGCAGCCCCCTTGGAGCGACAGATACGCAGTATTTT.

This clone was counted only a few times. The chain uses TRBV5-6 and TRBJ1-2; D is perhaps TRBD1 (5 bases). CDR1 is SGHDT, CDR2 YYEEEE, per germline. Trimming shortened V by 0 bases and J by 4 bases, and 13 bases separated the two germline ends. This CDR3 has 15 amino acids. The CDR3 reads CASSLEAGWGYGYTF. As DNA, the CDR3 is TGTGCCAGCAGCTTGGAGGCAGGGTGGGGCTATGGCTACACCTTC.

The J gene is TRBJ1-2, the V gene TRBV7-9; maybe TRBD1 (6 bases). The CDR3 has 13 residues. V lost 2 bases, J lost 7 bases, and 11 bases lay in between. The germline gives CDR1 SEHNR, CDR2 FQNEAQ (reference sequence). CDR3 sequence (DNA): TGTGCCAGCAGCTTATCTTCCAGGGGTGGCTACACCTTC. The encoded protein is CASSLSSRGGYTF.

This clone was picked up a small number of times. The chain couples TRBV2 to TRBJ1-2; 7 nucleotides match TRBD1. Germline CDR1 SNHLY, CDR2 FYNNEI. This CDR3 comprises 14 residues. V lost 4 bases and J lost 7; bases outside the gene matches: 9. CDR3 sequence (DNA): TGTGCCAGCAGTGTTAGGGACAGTACAAGTGGCTACACCTTC. Encoded protein: CASSVRDSTSGYTF.

The CDR3 nucleotides read TGTGCCAGCAGCTTAGGACCGACACCCAACACCGGGGAGCTGTTTTTT. Its protein product is CASSLGPTPNTGELFF. V and J are TRBV11-3 and TRBJ2-2; no firm D call. CDR1 and CDR2 (germline): SGHNT, YENEEA. The CDR3 has 16 amino acids. Between the trimmed V and J ends, which lost 1 base and 2 bases, there was a span of 11 bases.

The chain links TRBV9 to TRBJ1-1; no firm D call. The CDR3 has 14 amino acids. The germline CDR1 and CDR2 sequences are SGDLS and YYNGEE. The V end was cut by 0 bases, the J end by 5 bases, with 11 bases between. CDR3 in amino acids: CASSVVGEGTEAFF. The CDR3 region has the DNA TGTGCCAGCAGCGTAGTTGGGGAGGGTACTGAAGCTTTCTTT.

The rearrangement uses TRBV14 and TRBJ1-1; 8 nucleotides align to TRBD1. V lost 4 bases and J lost 4; bases outside the gene matches: 8. This CDR3 region has 15 residues. Per the germline V gene, CDR1 is SGHDN and CDR2 is FVKESK. CDR3 amino acids: CASSRSGTGGTEAFF. CDR3 DNA: TGTGCCAGCAGCCGGTCGGGGACAGGTGGCACTGAAGCTTTCTTT.

The chain combines TRBV18 with TRBJ2-3, with D maybe TRBD1 (5 bases). Trimming shortened V by 4 bases and J by 0 bases, and 17 bases separated the two germline ends. CDR1 is KGHSH, CDR2 LQKENI, per germline. The CDR3 loop spans 17 amino acids. The DNA for the CDR3 is TGTGCCAGCTCACTCATTGGTAGGCAGGGTAGCACAGATACGCAGTATTTT. The encoded protein is CASSLIGRQGSTDTQYF.

The chain employs TRBV7-8 and TRBJ2-1, with 10 bases identical to TRBD2. The CDR3 runs to 16 residues. In germline, CDR1 is SGHVS, CDR2 FQNEAQ. Unmatched junction bases numbered 4, after V lost 1 base and J lost 4 bases. This chain's CDR3 is CASSLVVSGGYNEQFF. As DNA, the CDR3 is TGTGCCAGCAGCTTAGTGGTTAGCGGGGGGTACAATGAGCAGTTCTTC.

The sample holds one count of this clone. V is TRBV6-6 and J is TRBJ2-1, with D possibly being TRBD2 (6 bases). Germline lookup yields CDR1 MNHNY and CDR2 SVGAGI (reference sequence). Between the trimmed V and J ends, which lost 8 bases and 2 bases, there was a span of 10 bases. CDR3 length equals 13 residues. For the CDR3, the DNA is TGTGCCAGCTGGGGGGACGCCTACAATGAGCAGTTCTTC. Translated: CASWGDAYNEQFF.

The chain is built from TRBV19 and TRBJ1-2; D perhaps matches TRBD1 (6 bases). Germline V gene lookup returns CDR1 LNHDA and CDR2 SQIVND (reference sequence). The CDR3 runs 17 residues. V lost 4 bases and J 4 bases, leaving 22 bases between the germline ends. The CDR3 DNA is TGTGCCAGTAGTACCCCGAGAGCGGGGGGCGTCGCCTATGGCTACACCTTC. This gives the protein CASSTPRAGGVAYGYTF.

With respect to this clone: Compared with germline, one end of the junction differs, possibly owing to a read error. The chain uses TRBV4-3 and TRBJ1-6; D unclear. The CDR3 has 15 amino acids. Per germline, CDR1 LGHNA and CDR2 YSLEER. The CDR3 coding sequence is TGCGCCGGCAGCCAGGAGACTCTCACGCCTTCACCCCTCCACTTT. Its protein product is CAGSQETLTPSPLHF.

The chain links TRBV7-6 to TRBJ2-1, with 9 bases matching TRBD1. Germline trimming cut 4 bases from V and 6 bases from J; bases unmatched to any gene: 13. This CDR3 is built from 17 residues. Germline V gene data show CDR1 as SGHVS and CDR2 as FNYEAQ. CDR3 nucleotide sequence: TGTGCCAGCAGCTCGGACACCCCGTTGGGACAGGGCAATGAGCAGTTCTTC. Translation gives CASSSDTPLGQGNEQFF.

V is TRBV7-8 and J is TRBJ2-7; D is unresolved. Between the trimmed V and J ends, which lost 5 bases and 2 bases, there was a span of 16 bases. The length of the CDR3 is 15 residues. Germline CDR1 SGHVS, CDR2 FQNEAQ. CDR3 in DNA: TGTGCCAGCAGCCCGACTCGGGTTTTCGCCTACGAGCAGTACTTC. It specifies CASSPTRVFAYEQYF. The full variable domain, rest sourced from reference TRBV7-8 and TRBJ2-7, is GAGVSQSPRYKVAKRGQDVALRCDPISGHVSLFWYQQALGQGPEFLTYFQNEAQLDKSGLPSDRFFAERPEGSVSTLKIQRTQQEDSAVYLCASSPTRVFAYEQYFGPGTRLTVT.

CDR3 protein: CASSQEAGLGEQYF. The CDR3 nucleotides read TGCGCCAGCAGCCAAGAGGCCGGGTTGGGCGAGCAGTACTTC. V gene TRBV4-1 combines with J gene TRBJ2-7, with D hard to call. The V gene lost 0 bases and the J gene lost 6 bases, with 12 bases spanning the gap. The CDR3 runs 14 residues. In germline, CDR1 is MGHRA, CDR2 YSYEKL.

The chain recombines TRBV6-6 with TRBJ2-1; 13 positions match TRBD2. This CDR3 has 14 residues. CDR1 is MNHNY, CDR2 SVGAGI, per germline (reference sequence). V dropped 6 bases and J dropped 4; count of bases not matched to a gene: 0. The CDR3, as DNA: TGTGCCAGCAGGGGACTAGCGGGGTACAATGAGCAGTTCTTC. Protein product: CASRGLAGYNEQFF.

CDR3 loop: CASSAPQRGAPYEQYF. The DNA for the CDR3 is TGTGCCAGCAGCGCGCCCCAGCGGGGCGCACCATACGAGCAGTACTTC. The chain recombines TRBV11-2 with TRBJ2-7, with TRBD2 matching over 7 bases. The length of the CDR3 is 16 residues. V lost 5 bases to trimming and J lost 4 bases; unmatched junction nucleotides: 14. Germline-derived CDR1 and CDR2 are SGHAT and FQNNGV.

The J gene is TRBJ1-2, the V gene TRBV7-6; 7 bases fit TRBD1. The CDR3 sequence is 13 residues long. After removal of 5 bases from V and 2 bases from J, the junction contained 2 bases not matched to a gene. Per germline, CDR1 SGHVS and CDR2 FNYEAQ. This chain's CDR3 is CASSPTGNYGYTF. CDR3 nucleotides: TGTGCCAGCAGCCCGACAGGGAACTATGGCTACACCTTC.

This clone was seen a handful of times. CDR3: CASSLRQATNEKLFF. Written as DNA, the CDR3 is TGCGCCAGCAGCTTGAGGCAGGCAACTAATGAAAAACTGTTTTTT. This chain connects TRBV5-1 to TRBJ1-4; D remains ambiguous. The CDR3 spans 15 residues. V was pared by 1 base and J by 0 bases, with 7 bases between. Germline V gene sequence: CDR1 SGHRS, CDR2 YFSETQ.

This clone was counted many times. This chain connects TRBV6-5 to TRBJ2-2, with D maybe TRBD1 (5 bases). V was pared by 7 bases and J by 1 base, with 13 bases between. The CDR3 length is 15 residues. Per germline, CDR1 MNHEY and CDR2 SVGAGI. CDR3 DNA: TGTGCCAGCACGTCCGCGACAGAGAACACCGGGGAGCTGTTTTTT. Its protein product is CASTSATENTGELFF.

The chain uses TRBV7-9 and TRBJ1-3; D may be TRBD1 (5 bases). V lost 1 base, J lost 0 bases, and 13 bases lay in between. CDR3 length: 17 residues. Per germline, CDR1 SEHNR and CDR2 FQNEAQ (reference sequence). The CDR3 region is CASSLDGGDFSGNTIYF. The CDR3 DNA reads TGTGCCAGCAGCTTAGACGGCGGGGACTTCTCTGGAAACACCATATATTTT.